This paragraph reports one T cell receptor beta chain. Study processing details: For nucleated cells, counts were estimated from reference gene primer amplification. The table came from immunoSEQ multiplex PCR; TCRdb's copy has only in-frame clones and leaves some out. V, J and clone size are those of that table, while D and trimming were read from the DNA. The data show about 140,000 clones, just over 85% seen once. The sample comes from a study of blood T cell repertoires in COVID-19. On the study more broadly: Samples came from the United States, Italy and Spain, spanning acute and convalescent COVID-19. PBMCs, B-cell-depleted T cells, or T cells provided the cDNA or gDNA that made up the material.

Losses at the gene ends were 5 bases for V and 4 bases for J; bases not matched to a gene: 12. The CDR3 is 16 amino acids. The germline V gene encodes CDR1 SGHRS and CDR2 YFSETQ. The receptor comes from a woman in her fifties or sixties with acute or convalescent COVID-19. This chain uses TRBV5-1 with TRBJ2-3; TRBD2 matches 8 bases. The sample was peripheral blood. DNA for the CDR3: TGCGCCAGCAGACGTTTAGCGGGGAGCGGGGCAGATACGCAGTATTTT. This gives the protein CASRRLAGSGADTQYF. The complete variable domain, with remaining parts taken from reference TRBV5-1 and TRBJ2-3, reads KAGVTQTPRYLIKTRGQQVTLSCSPISGHRSVSWYQQTPGQGLQFLFEYFSETQRNKGNFPGRFSGRQFSNSRSEMNVSTLELGDSALYLCASRRLAGSGADTQYFGPGTRLTVL.